The rows below give T cell receptor beta chains drawn from one sample of a study of regulatory T cells in long-lasting Graves disease. TCRdb processed the multiplex PCR reads anew with MiXCR; each CDR3 protein has one entry. The sample yields about 220,000 distinct CDR3 sequences, 18% seen once. Material: peripheral blood mononuclear cells (PBMCs), obtained at new diagnosis, from a patient treated with antithyroid drugs. These receptor sequences come from a female donor with Graves disease. The CDR3 runs from the conserved cysteine through the conserved F or W. D genes are given only for firm matches. The listing skips clone size in some rows; elsewhere it reads once, few, many or a size class.

clone size	V gene	D gene	J gene	CDR3 protein	CDR3 DNA
-	TRBV5-8	-	TRBJ1-2	CASSRTAFYGYTF	TGTGCCAGCAGCCGCACAGCTTTCTATGGCTACACCTTC
-	TRBV13	-	TRBJ2-4	CASSLVAGSLAKNIQYF	TGTGCCAGCAGCTTAGTTGCGGGCTCTCTAGCCAAAAACATTCAGTACTTC
many	TRBV18	-	TRBJ2-7	CASSEDGNSYEQYF	TGTGCCAGCTCAGAAGACGGGAACTCCTACGAGCAGTACTTC
-	TRBV5-4	-	TRBJ2-6	CASSVPGSGANVLTF	TGTGCCAGCAGCGTGCCAGGCTCTGGGGCCAACGTCCTGACTTTC
many	TRBV28	TRBD2	TRBJ2-1	CASSLILAGGIGDEQFF	TGTGCCAGCAGTTTAATCTTAGCGGGAGGTATCGGTGATGAGCAGTTCTTC
many	TRBV7-2	-	TRBJ2-7	CASSFPGVHEQYF	TGTGCCAGCAGCTTCCCAGGGGTCCACGAGCAGTACTTC
many	TRBV2	TRBD1	TRBJ2-7	CASSLGLTGGAVQYF	TGTGCCAGCAGTCTTGGTTTGACAGGGGGCGCAGTGCAGTACTTC
many	TRBV28	-	TRBJ1-2	CASRGAGTANYGYTF	TGTGCCAGCAGGGGGGCAGGGACCGCTAACTATGGCTACACCTTC
many	TRBV7-9	TRBD2	TRBJ2-5	CASSLGTSGRSYF	TGTGCCAGCAGCTTAGGGACTAGCGGGAGATCGTACTTC
-	TRBV19	TRBD1	TRBJ1-1	CASMGQYTEAFF	TGTGCCAGTATGGGACAGTACACTGAAGCTTTCTTT
many	TRBV3-1	TRBD2	TRBJ2-5	CASSQGLAGGETQYF	TGTGCCAGCAGCCAGGGACTAGCGGGAGGAGAGACCCAGTACTTC
many	TRBV28	-	TRBJ2-3	CASRRESPSTDTQYF	TGTGCCAGCAGACGGGAGAGCCCTAGCACAGATACGCAGTATTTT
once	TRBV6-2/TRBV6-3	TRBD2	TRBJ2-5	CAITTTSGGIQEQYF	TGTGCCATCACCACGACTAGCGGGGGAATACAAGAGCAGTACTTC
many	TRBV6-4	TRBD1	TRBJ1-6	CASSQTPGTGGSPLHF	TGTGCCAGCAGTCAGACTCCCGGGACAGGCGGTTCACCCCTCCACTTT
-	TRBV7-9	-	TRBJ2-3	CASSLEGDPTDTQYF	TGTGCCAGCAGCTTAGAAGGGGACCCCACAGATACGCAGTATTTT
many	TRBV11-3	TRBD2	TRBJ2-3	CASSLGSSGSGGTDTQYF	TGTGCCAGCAGCTTAGGTAGTAGCGGGAGTGGCGGTACAGATACGCAGTATTTT
few	TRBV14	TRBD1	TRBJ2-6	CASSPRQGLTNVLTF	TGTGCCAGCAGCCCCCGACAGGGGTTAACCAACGTCCTGACTTTC
many	TRBV5-1	-	TRBJ2-3	CASRMRPEESDTQYF	TGCGCCAGCAGGATGAGACCGGAGGAATCAGATACGCAGTATTTT
many	TRBV27	-	TRBJ2-7	CASSVTGGSGRSSYEQYF	TGTGCCAGCAGCGTAACAGGGGGCAGCGGGAGGAGCTCCTACGAGCAGTACTTC
many	TRBV9	-	TRBJ2-7	CASSLGGGGSYEQYF	TGTGCCAGCAGTTTAGGCGGAGGCGGCTCCTACGAGCAGTACTTC
-	TRBV24-1	-	TRBJ1-1	CATSDFPRSEAFF	TGTGCCACCAGTGATTTTCCAAGATCTGAAGCTTTCTTT
few	TRBV7-2	TRBD1	TRBJ2-7	CASSLGWGTGLYEQYF	TGTGCCAGCAGCTTAGGTTGGGGGACAGGGCTTTACGAGCAGTACTTC
-	TRBV20-1	-	TRBJ2-1	CSARKRVWYNEQFF	TGCAGTGCTAGGAAGCGGGTGTGGTACAATGAGCAGTTCTTC
many	TRBV30	TRBD2	TRBJ2-3	CAWELAGAPVTDTQYF	TGTGCCTGGGAACTAGCGGGAGCGCCGGTCACAGATACGCAGTATTTT
many	TRBV20-1	TRBD1	TRBJ1-1	CSARDRGPEAGSSMNTEAFF	TGCAGTGCTAGAGACAGGGGGCCGGAGGCCGGGTCCTCGATGAACACTGAAGCTTTCTTT
-	TRBV7-9	TRBD2	TRBJ2-7	CATQSSGSWEQYF	TGTGCCACCCAGTCCAGCGGGAGCTGGGAGCAGTACTTC
many	TRBV28	-	TRBJ1-4	CASSPGGRVANEKLFF	TGTGCCAGCAGTCCCGGCGGAAGGGTGGCTAATGAAAAACTGTTTTTT
-	TRBV2	-	TRBJ2-4	CASSRPGGRYTQYF	TGTGCCAGCAGTCGGCCCGGTGGACGCTACACTCAGTACTTC
once	TRBV12-3/TRBV12-4	TRBD2	TRBJ2-5	CASREGLADQETQYF	TGTGCCAGCAGGGAGGGACTAGCGGACCAAGAGACCCAGTACTTC
many	TRBV15	-	TRBJ1-2	CATSRPSYGYTF	TGTGCCACCAGCAGACCCAGCTATGGCTACACCTTC
many	TRBV27	TRBD1	TRBJ2-7	CASSSSGQGLDYEQYF	TGTGCCAGCAGTTCGTCGGGACAGGGGCTGGACTACGAGCAGTACTTC
many	TRBV24-1	-	TRBJ2-2	CATSDFGQNTGELFF	TGTGCCACCAGTGATTTCGGACAGAACACCGGGGAGCTGTTTTTT
many	TRBV10-3	-	TRBJ1-1	CAITQTLDTEAFF	TGTGCCATCACCCAGACCCTGGACACTGAAGCTTTCTTT
few	TRBV24-1	-	TRBJ2-3	CATSDPLGNTQYF	TGTGCCACCAGTGACCCATTAGGAAATACGCAGTATTTT
many	TRBV5-4	TRBD2	TRBJ2-1	CASSSTSVEFF	TGTGCCAGCAGCTCGACTAGCGTGGAGTTCTTC
-	TRBV5-5	TRBD2	TRBJ2-2	CASSLGTAGGPRTGELFF	TGTGCCAGCAGCTTGGGAACGGCGGGAGGGCCACGCACCGGGGAGCTGTTTTTT
many	TRBV7-2	TRBD2	TRBJ2-7	CASSFGSGSYEQYF	TGTGCCAGCAGCTTTGGAAGCGGGAGCTACGAGCAGTACTTC
-	TRBV2	TRBD2	TRBJ2-3	CAGTSGYTDTQYF	TGTGCCGGTACTAGCGGCTACACAGATACGCAGTATTTT
many	TRBV20-1	-	TRBJ2-6	CSASSQPGANVLTF	TGCAGTGCTAGTAGTCAACCTGGGGCCAACGTCCTGACTTTC
few	TRBV6-1	-	TRBJ1-2	CASRPAGAYGYTF	TGTGCCAGCAGGCCCGCCGGAGCCTATGGCTACACCTTC
many	TRBV19	-	TRBJ1-3	CASTSGDSGNTIYF	TGTGCCAGTACCTCCGGAGACTCTGGAAACACCATATATTTT
-	TRBV11-2	-	TRBJ1-2	CAISLVSEGYTF	TGTGCCATCAGCTTAGTGTCCGAGGGCTACACCTTC
-	TRBV18	-	TRBJ1-6	CASTDQSEPLHF	TGTGCCAGCACGGACCAGTCGGAACCCCTCCACTTT
many	TRBV25-1	-	TRBJ1-1	CASSDLDFGREVFF	TGTGCCAGCAGTGACCTCGACTTTGGCAGGGAGGTTTTCTTT
many	TRBV3-1	TRBD2	TRBJ2-1	CASSQGWGLAGNEQFF	TGTGCCAGCAGCCAAGGATGGGGACTAGCAGGGAATGAGCAGTTCTTC
-	TRBV18	-	TRBJ1-5	CASSGETSNQPQHF	TGTGCCAGCTCAGGCGAAACAAGCAATCAGCCCCAGCATTTT
-	TRBV9	TRBD2	TRBJ2-3	CASSPLAGPDTQYF	TGTGCCAGCAGCCCTCTAGCGGGACCAGATACGCAGTATTTT
few	TRBV6-2/TRBV6-3	-	TRBJ1-5	CASTDSVSRQPQHF	TGTGCCAGCACCGACTCGGTTAGTCGTCAGCCCCAGCATTTT
many	TRBV20-1	-	TRBJ2-3	CSAAAMTSRTDTQYF	TGCAGTGCCGCAGCAATGACCTCCCGCACAGATACGCAGTATTTT
many	TRBV20-1	TRBD2	TRBJ2-7	CSARGLGLASVYEQYF	TGCAGTGCTAGGGGGCTGGGACTAGCTTCTGTCTACGAGCAGTACTTC
many	TRBV20-1	-	TRBJ1-1	CSARSSAGTAVAFF	TGCAGTGCTAGATCTAGTGCAGGGACGGCCGTTGCTTTCTTT
many	TRBV7-9	TRBD2	TRBJ2-1	CASSSLAGGPPEQFF	TGTGCCAGCAGCTCCCTAGCGGGAGGGCCCCCTGAGCAGTTCTTC
many	TRBV3-1	-	TRBJ2-7	CASSHRGTGEQYF	TGTGCCAGCAGCCATCGAGGGACGGGGGAGCAGTACTTC
few	TRBV11-3	TRBD2	TRBJ2-5	CASSLPPGLAGHQGTQYF	TGTGCCAGCAGCTTACCCCCCGGACTAGCGGGCCACCAAGGGACCCAGTACTTC
-	TRBV30	-	TRBJ1-1	CAWSVLIMNTEAFF	TGTGCCTGGAGTGTACTGATCATGAACACTGAAGCTTTCTTT
many	TRBV15	-	TRBJ2-6	CATSKGGAGANVLTF	TGTGCCACCAGCAAGGGGGGCGCTGGGGCCAACGTCCTGACTTTC
many	TRBV7-8	-	TRBJ2-1	CASSLLYEAGDNEQFF	TGTGCCAGCAGCTTACTCTACGAGGCCGGGGACAATGAGCAGTTCTTC
many	TRBV28	-	TRBJ2-6	CASSFVEAGANVLTF	TGTGCCAGCAGTTTTGTGGAGGCTGGGGCCAACGTCCTGACTTTC
many	TRBV7-9	-	TRBJ1-3	CASSLVLNTIYF	TGTGCCAGCAGCTTAGTGTTAAACACCATATATTTT